This TCR beta chain derives from a study of technical replicates of blood from a few donors. The CDR3 is 17 amino acids. Trimming removed 3 bases from V and 1 base from J; junction bases left unmatched: 4. Per germline, CDR1 MGHRA and CDR2 YSYEKL. This table comes from immunoSEQ multiplex PCR, and its TCRdb copy is limited to in-frame clones, with some not included. Here the sample spans under 35,000 clones, around nine tenths being singletons. The sample was PBMCs. The clonotype comes from a human donor in good health. Some clones in this sample may be carry-over from other donors' samples. The gene calls are TRBV4-1 and TRBJ2-1, with 12 bases lining up with TRBD2. The DNA of the CDR3 is TGCGCCAGCAGCCAGACTAGCGGGAGTGTGTCCTACAATGAGCAGTTCTTC. It yields the protein CASSQTSGSVSYNEQFF.